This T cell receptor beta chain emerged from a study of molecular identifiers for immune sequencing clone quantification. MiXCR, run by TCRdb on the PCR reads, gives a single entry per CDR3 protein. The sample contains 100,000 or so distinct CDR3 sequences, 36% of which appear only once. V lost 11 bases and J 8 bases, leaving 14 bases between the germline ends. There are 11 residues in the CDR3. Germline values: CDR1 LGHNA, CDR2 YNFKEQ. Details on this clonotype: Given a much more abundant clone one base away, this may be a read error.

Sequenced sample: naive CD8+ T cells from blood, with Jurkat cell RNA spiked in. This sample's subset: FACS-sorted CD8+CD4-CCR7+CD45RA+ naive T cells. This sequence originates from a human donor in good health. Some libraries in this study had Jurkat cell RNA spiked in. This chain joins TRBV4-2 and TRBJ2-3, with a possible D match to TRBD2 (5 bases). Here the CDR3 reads CAGRGEGTQYF. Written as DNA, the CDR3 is TGTGCCGGCCGGGGAGAGGGTACGCAGTATTTT.